Presented here are 17 T cell receptor beta chains from one specimen sequenced in a study of early T cells in non-severe SARS-CoV-2 infection. TCRdb used MiXCR to reprocess the 5' RACE reads, holding one entry per CDR3 protein. Seen here are more than 25,000 distinct CDR3 sequences, 5.3% observed once, and the top ten hold around 4.5%. Material: whole blood. Every receptor here comes from an adult who was a healthcare worker with PCR-confirmed SARS-CoV-2 infection or an uninfected control (not recorded which).

This clonotype was observed at least ten times. The rearrangement links TRBV5-1 to TRBJ1-2; 10 bases are shared with TRBD1. Germline lookup yields CDR1 SGHRS and CDR2 YFSETQ. The length of the CDR3 is 14 residues. Germline trimming cut 5 bases from V and 3 bases from J; bases unmatched to any gene: 4. The CDR3 DNA sequence: TGCGCCAGCAGTCTGGACAGGGGGGACTATGGCTACACCTTC. Residues: CASSLDRGDYGYTF.

The chain recombines TRBV18 with TRBJ2-3, with D possibly TRBD2 on 5 matching bases. The CDR3 totals 14 residues. The V end lost 3 bases, the J end lost 6 bases, and 13 bases lay between the germline ends. The germline V gene encodes CDR1 KGHSH and CDR2 LQKENI. DNA of the CDR3: TGTGCCAGCTCACCTCGGCTAGCAACGGATACGCAGTATTTT. It translates to CASSPRLATDTQYF.

Ten or more counts support this clonotype. The chain is built from TRBV20-1 and TRBJ2-3; no clear D. V was clipped by 5 bases and J by 4 bases, with 10 bases between them. The CDR3 totals 12 residues. Germline V gene lookup returns CDR1 DFQATT and CDR2 SNEGSKA (reference sequence). The CDR3 loop reads CSAPDRSDTQYF. In DNA, the CDR3 is TGCAGTGCTCCTGATAGGTCAGATACGCAGTATTTT.

The sample holds many counts of this clonotype. The chain employs TRBV10-3 and TRBJ2-1, with a weak D call TRBD2 (6 bases). CDR1 is ENHRY and CDR2 is SYGVKD in the germline V gene. V was pared by 10 bases and J by 8 bases, with 15 bases between. There are 12 residues in the CDR3. CDR3 in amino acids: CATRTTHDEQFF. The DNA of the CDR3 is TGTGCCACCCGGACTACCCACGATGAGCAGTTCTTC.

This chain uses TRBV7-8 with TRBJ2-2; TRBD1 matches 9 bases. This CDR3 is built from 18 residues. Looked up from germline, CDR1 is SGHVS and CDR2 is FQNEAQ. V lost 4 bases, J lost 4 bases, and 13 bases stayed unmatched. Here the CDR3 DNA reads TGTGCCAGCAGCTCCCCGGGACAGGGATACAAATTCACCGGGGAGCTGTTTTTT. The encoded protein is CASSSPGQGYKFTGELFF.

This clonotype occurred a few times. The J gene is TRBJ2-1, the V gene TRBV6-6; D perhaps matches TRBD2 (6 bases). V shed 5 bases and J shed 4 bases, with 21 bases lying between them. The CDR3 is made up of 17 amino acids. Germline V CDR1 and CDR2: MNHNY, SVGAGI (reference sequence). The DNA of the CDR3 is TGTGCCAGCAGTCAACTTCCTCAACTAGCCATATACAATGAGCAGTTCTTC. It specifies CASSQLPQLAIYNEQFF.

This clonotype was found many times. The chain has TRBV2 and TRBJ1-2, with D hard to call. Looked up from germline, CDR1 is SNHLY and CDR2 is FYNNEI. The ends were cut back, 7 bases at V and 1 base at J, with 7 bases in the middle. This CDR3 has 12 amino acids. The CDR3 here is CASTFSNYGYTF. For the CDR3, the DNA is TGTGCCAGCACTTTTAGTAACTATGGCTACACCTTC.

In this sample, this clonotype is medium-sized. The chain employs TRBV11-3 and TRBJ2-1; D uncertain. Germline assignment: CDR1 SGHNT and CDR2 YENEEA. CDR3 length equals 14 residues. V lost 3 bases, J lost 0 bases, and 6 bases lay in between. The CDR3 sequence: CASSLDASYNEQFF. The CDR3, as DNA: TGTGCCAGCAGCTTGGACGCCTCCTACAATGAGCAGTTCTTC.

At least ten counts were recorded for this clonotype. V gene TRBV20-1 combines with J gene TRBJ1-3, with 9 bases identical to TRBD1. Trimming took 6 bases from V and 4 from J; bases not matched to a gene: 4. Germline-derived CDR1 and CDR2 are DFQATT and SNEGSKA (reference sequence). The CDR3 extends over 13 amino acids. The CDR3 here is CSATGGKGNTIYF. The CDR3 DNA is TGCAGTGCCACAGGGGGCAAGGGAAACACCATATATTTT.

This clonotype was seen at least ten times. The chain carries TRBV20-1 and TRBJ2-1; 13 bases line up with TRBD2. Trimming cost V 2 bases and J 3 bases; bases outside gene matches: 7. CDR1 and CDR2 from the germline V gene are DFQATT and SNEGSKA (reference sequence). This CDR3 region has 17 residues. CDR3 residues: CSARTPGTSGIYNEQFF. The CDR3 DNA reads as TGCAGTGCTAGAACACCCGGGACTAGCGGGATCTACAATGAGCAGTTCTTC.

The rearrangement joins TRBV29-1 to TRBJ2-5; no clear D gene. This CDR3 contains 13 residues. Germline CDR1 reads SQVTM; CDR2 reads ANQGSEA. Trimming shortened V by 3 bases and J by 1 base, and 9 bases separated the two germline ends. The CDR3: CSVDRHLQETQYF. Written as DNA, the CDR3 is TGCAGCGTTGACAGACACCTCCAAGAGACCCAGTACTTC.

This clonotype was recorded once. This rearrangement joins TRBV28 to TRBJ2-7, with 8 bases that match TRBD1. V lost 5 bases, J lost 4 bases, and 4 bases stayed unmatched. This CDR3 is 13 amino acids long. Germline assignment: CDR1 MDHEN and CDR2 SYDVKM. This CDR3 is CASSPTGVYEQYF. As DNA, the CDR3 is TGTGCCAGCAGTCCGACAGGGGTGTACGAGCAGTACTTC.

This clonotype has at least ten counts. The J gene is TRBJ2-3, the V gene TRBV20-1; unclear D gene. Per germline, CDR1 DFQATT and CDR2 SNEGSKA (reference sequence). V lost 6 bases, J lost 2 bases, and 15 bases lay in between. The CDR3 loop spans 14 amino acids. DNA for the CDR3: TGCAGTGCCAGAACCGGACGATCCACAGATACGCAGTATTTT. Translating it yields CSARTGRSTDTQYF.

This clonotype came up many times. CDR3: CATIAGGQGKNIQYF. The CDR3 DNA sequence: TGCGCCACCATCGCGGGAGGGCAAGGCAAAAACATTCAGTACTTC. The rearrangement joins TRBV10-2 to TRBJ2-4, with TRBD2 matching over 9 bases. CDR1 WSHSY and CDR2 SAAADI come from the germline V gene. V shed 10 bases, J shed 3 bases, and the junction held 10 bases outside the gene matches. This CDR3 contains 15 residues.

This clonotype was detected many times. The chain uses TRBV28 and TRBJ2-2, with 9 bases lining up with TRBD1. CDR3 length: 15 residues. V lost 2 bases and J lost 7; bases outside the gene matches: 5. Looked up from germline, CDR1 is MDHEN and CDR2 is SYDVKM. The CDR3, as DNA: TGTGCCAGCAGTTTAGCGGGACAGGGAGGCGGGGAGCTGTTTTTT. Protein: CASSLAGQGGGELFF. The whole variable domain, remainder taken from reference TRBV28 and TRBJ2-2, is DVKVTQSSRYLVKRTGEKVFLECVQDMDHENMFWYRQDPGLGLRLIYFSYDVKMKEKGDIPEGYSVSREKKERFSLILESASTNQTSMYLCASSLAGQGGGELFFGEGSRLTVL.

Ten or more counts support this clonotype. The chain employs TRBV9 and TRBJ2-5; D is possibly TRBD1 (6 bases). V was clipped by 0 bases and J by 7 bases, with 10 bases between them. The CDR3 totals 13 residues. Germline V lookup: CDR1 SGDLS, CDR2 YYNGEE. CDR3 nucleotides: TGTGCCAGCAGCGTAGACAGGGAAGCGACCCAGTACTTC. Residues: CASSVDREATQYF.

This clonotype has a count of ten or more. This chain links TRBV28 with TRBJ1-5; D gene ambiguous. V lost 10 bases to trimming and J lost 3 bases, with 16 bases between them. The germline V gene encodes CDR1 MDHEN and CDR2 SYDVKM. The CDR3 extends over 14 amino acids. CDR3 sequence reads: CATSLEVLNQPQHF. The DNA of the CDR3 is TGTGCCACCTCCCTGGAGGTACTCAATCAGCCCCAGCATTTT.